This record covers a single TCR beta chain. These data are taken from a study of blood T cell repertoires in COVID-19. Study-level background: The United States, Italy and Spain were the sources of the acute and convalescent COVID-19 samples. Nucleic acid was either cDNA or gDNA, and it came from T cells, B-cell-depleted T cells, or PBMCs.

Germline CDR1 and CDR2: LNHDA and SQIVND (reference sequence). V shed 2 bases and J 2 bases; nucleotides not matched to a gene: 4. The CDR3 has 16 residues. The authors' processing: Reference gene primer amplification in the assay estimated nucleated cell counts. The assay was immunoSEQ multiplex PCR, and TCRdb's table has in-frame clones only and misses some. V, J and clone size were drawn from that table, and D and trimming were deduced from the DNA. The sample comprises 150,000 to 200,000 clones, approximately 89% of which are singletons, and roughly 2.6% rests with the top ten. The chain recombines TRBV19 with TRBJ1-1, with 11 bases fitting TRBD1. The sequencing input was peripheral blood. The origin of this receptor is a man aged 40-55 years with active or convalescent COVID-19. CDR3 residues: CASSISGTGGNTEAFF. The CDR3 nucleotides read TGTGCCAGTAGTATAAGCGGGACAGGGGGAAACACTGAAGCTTTCTTT.